Here is one T cell receptor beta chain with its context. Its antigen is not known. Sequencing was performed with immunoSEQ multiplex PCR; in TCRdb, only in-frame clones are kept and a portion is missing. The sample lists over 35,000 clones; more than 80% were seen once. The data were obtained in a study of a mutant IDH1 vaccine in newly diagnosed glioma. Study-level information: In some groups vaccination began 4-6 weeks post-radiotherapy; others received it with temozolomide.

The sample's time point: week 23, last vaccination. Each dose delivered 300 ug of mutant IDH1 20-mer peptide subcutaneously with imiquimod. The V gene lost 4 bases and the J gene lost 1 base, with 10 bases spanning the gap. This CDR3 is 14 amino acids long. CDR1 is ENHRY, CDR2 SYGVKD, per germline. This sequence was found in a man in his forties with glioma. The rearrangement uses TRBV10-3 and TRBJ1-1; perhaps TRBD1 as D (6 bases). The source was PBMCs, collected from a glioma patient whose treatment included an IDH1 peptide vaccine. Here the CDR3 DNA reads TGTGCCATCAGTGTAACAGGGAGGAACACTGAAGCTTTCTTT. Its protein is CAISVTGRNTEAFF.